One and the same sample provided the 17 T cell receptor beta chains below, sequenced in a study of shared clonotypes between healthy human individuals (dated by TCRdb to 2020 to 2021). Preparation of the library involved the immunoSEQ multiplex PCR assay. Entries here come from immuneACCESS through TCRdb and include only in-frame sequences with V and J called. Some clones fail to appear in such tables; in the studies checked, an unresolved V gene covers under half of the shortfall, and the cause of the remainder is unknown. In this sample the table shows more than 1 million clones, around 78% of which occur a single time. In total, the top ten clones hold more than 0.45% of the sample. The sequenced sample was memory CD4+ T cells from PBMCs. This specimen's cell subset or site label, interpreted: CD45RA-negative fraction. These receptors were collected from a man aged 18 to 29 in good health. Some clones in this sample may be carry-over from other donors' samples.

A few counts support this clone. This chain joins TRBV13 and TRBJ2-5, with 9 bases matching TRBD1. The CDR3 runs to 14 residues. Trimming cost V 4 bases and J 3 bases; bases outside gene matches: 3. The germline V gene has CDR1 PRHDT and CDR2 FYEKMQ (reference sequence). Here the CDR3 DNA reads TGTGCCAGCAGCTCGGGACAGGGTGAAGAGACCCAGTACTTC. This encodes CASSSGQGEETQYF.

The genes are TRBV6-5 and TRBJ1-1; 9 positions agree with TRBD1. CDR1 is MNHEY and CDR2 is SVGAGI in the germline V gene. V lost 6 bases and J lost 5; bases outside the gene matches: 10. The CDR3 covers 15 residues. Here the CDR3 reads CASSLGGQGGTEAFF. The CDR3 DNA follows: TGTGCCAGCAGCCTCGGGGGACAGGGAGGTACTGAAGCTTTCTTT.

The chain couples TRBV2 to TRBJ1-2, with TRBD1 identical over 8 bases. Germline V gene lookup returns CDR1 SNHLY and CDR2 FYNNEI. This CDR3 contains 13 residues. The V segment lost 6 bases and the J segment 6 bases; nucleotides outside the gene matches: 6. CDR3 sequence (DNA): TGTGCCAGCAGCATGGACAGGGTTCATGGCTACACCTTC. Amino acid sequence: CASSMDRVHGYTF. Drawing the rest from reference TRBV2 and TRBJ1-2, the complete variable domain is EPEVTQTPSHQVTQMGQEVILRCVPISNHLYFYWYRQILGQKVEFLVSFYNNEISEKSEIFDDQFSVERPDGSNFTLKIRSTKLEDSAMYFCASSMDRVHGYTFGSGTRLTVV.

This clone turned up a few times. This sequence joins TRBV9 and TRBJ2-1; 10 bases map to TRBD2. CDR3 length: 16 residues. V trimming: 3 bases; J trimming: 1 base; junction bases outside the gene matches: 4. Germline V gives CDR1 SGDLS, CDR2 YYNGEE. CDR3: CASSAGSGRSYNEQFF. In nucleotides, the CDR3 is TGTGCCAGCAGCGCCGGTAGCGGGAGGTCCTACAATGAGCAGTTCTTC.

This chain uses TRBV11-3 with TRBJ2-5; 7 bases agree with TRBD1. Trimming removed 8 bases from V and 4 bases from J; junction bases left unmatched: 1. The CDR3 length is 11 residues. Germline CDR1 reads SGHNT; CDR2 reads YENEEA. This CDR3 is CASSGGETQYF. The CDR3 nucleotides read TGTGCCAGCTCAGGGGGAGAGACCCAGTACTTC.

Regarding this clone: This could be a read error, since a much larger clone is one nucleotide away. The chain couples TRBV11-3 to TRBJ1-4; TRBD1 matches at 7 bases. CDR1 SGHNT and CDR2 YENEEA come from the germline V gene. The CDR3 has 17 amino acids. CDR3 protein: CASSLGSSGGQAEKLFF. CDR3 coding DNA: TGTGCCAGCAGCTTAGGCTCGAGTGGAGGACAGGCTGAAAAACTTTTTTTT.

This clone appeared once. Distinct nucleotide sequences in the sample also encode this CDR3. The V call is TRBV18, the J call TRBJ2-5; a weak D match, TRBD2 (5 bases). This CDR3 contains 13 residues. Germline CDR1 is KGHSH and CDR2 is LQKENI. V dropped 3 bases and J dropped 1 base, with 6 bases sitting between them. CDR3 in DNA: TGTGCCAGCTCACCTGGACTCCAAGAGACCCAGTACTTC. Protein product: CASSPGLQETQYF.

This sequence joins TRBV18 and TRBJ1-4, with no clear D. CDR1 and CDR2 (germline): KGHSH, LQKENI. This CDR3 has 15 amino acids. V was shortened by 2 bases and J by 3 bases, with 10 bases between the two germline ends. CDR3 in amino acids: CASSPSGASNEKLFF. The CDR3 region has the DNA TGTGCCAGCTCACCATCAGGCGCATCTAATGAAAAACTGTTTTTT.

The chain joins TRBV6-5 to TRBJ1-2; weak D call: TRBD1 (5 bases). The CDR3 is 13 residues long. V shed 5 bases and J shed 8 bases, with 15 bases lying between them. CDR1 is MNHEY and CDR2 is SVGAGI in the germline V gene. CDR3 protein: CASSPNEGRGYTF. For the CDR3, the DNA is TGTGCCAGCAGTCCGAATGAGGGGCGAGGCTACACCTTC.

The J gene is TRBJ2-7, the V gene TRBV6-5; D unclear. This CDR3 comprises 14 residues. Germline assignment: CDR1 MNHEY and CDR2 SVGAGI. V was trimmed by 6 bases and J by 0 bases, leaving 12 bases between them. CDR3: CASSRHLSSYEQYF. The DNA for the CDR3 is TGTGCCAGCAGCCGACATCTGAGCTCCTACGAGCAGTACTTC.

The V and J genes are TRBV7-9 and TRBJ2-5; 7 nucleotides agree with TRBD2. V trimming: 8 bases; J trimming: 5 bases; junction bases outside the gene matches: 14. Germline V CDR1 and CDR2: SEHNR, FQNEAQ (reference sequence). The CDR3 runs to 15 residues. CDR3 in amino acids: CASGREGLVQETQYF. In nucleotides, the CDR3 is TGTGCCAGCGGTAGGGAGGGCCTTGTTCAGGAGACCCAGTACTTC. Full variable domain (outside the CDR3, taken from reference TRBV7-9 and TRBJ2-5): DTGVSQNPRHKITKRGQNVTFRCDPISEHNRLYWYRQTLGQGPEFLTYFQNEAQLEKSRLLSDRFSAERPKGSFSTLEIQRTEQGDSAMYLCASGREGLVQETQYFGPGTRLLVL.

There are a few counts of this clone. The genes are TRBV5-4 and TRBJ2-7; TRBD1 aligns across 11 bases. The junction had 2 bases not matched to a gene; V was cut back by 1 base and J by 2 bases. This CDR3 comprises 15 residues. Germline V gene data show CDR1 as SGHNT and CDR2 as YYREEE (reference sequence). The CDR3 nucleotides read TGTGCCAGCAGCTTGTGGGGACAGGGGGCCTACGAGCAGTACTTC. Its translation: CASSLWGQGAYEQYF.

The V call is TRBV21-1, the J call TRBJ2-3; TRBD2, the table's D call, was not compared with the DNA. TRBV21-1 is annotated as a pseudogene. The CDR3 loop spans 18 amino acids. This CDR3 is CASSKAQRGLAGTDTQYF. The CDR3 DNA follows: TGTGCCAGCAGCAAAGCGCAAAGGGGACTAGCGGGCACAGATACGCAGTATTTT.

V and J are TRBV2 and TRBJ1-5; D perhaps matches TRBD1 (5 bases). The V end was cut by 8 bases, the J end by 2 bases, with 13 bases between. Germline loops: CDR1 SNHLY, CDR2 FYNNEI. The CDR3 runs to 14 residues. This CDR3 is CASAGVMGNQPQHF. The CDR3 nucleotides are TGTGCCAGCGCGGGGGTAATGGGCAATCAGCCCCAGCATTTT.

The V call is TRBV6-5, the J call TRBJ1-2; 9 bases match TRBD1. The V gene end was trimmed by 5 bases and the J gene end by 7 bases; junction bases not matched to a gene: 5. Germline V gene lookup returns CDR1 MNHEY and CDR2 SVGAGI. CDR3 length: 13 amino acids. CDR3 region: CASSEQGAGGYTF. CDR3 in DNA: TGTGCCAGCAGTGAACAGGGGGCAGGTGGCTACACCTTC.

The table lists this clone with a few counts. The V call is TRBV29-1, the J call TRBJ1-2; D is ambiguous. The CDR3 sequence is 14 residues long. Trimming shortened V by 0 bases and J by 8 bases, and 16 bases separated the two germline ends. Germline CDR1 SQVTM, CDR2 ANQGSEA. CDR3 nucleotides: TGCAGCGTTGAAGAAGGGTACCAATTTTCCGGCTACACCTTC. Its protein product is CSVEEGYQFSGYTF.

The V call is TRBV2, the J call TRBJ1-1; no reliable D call. Trimming removed 8 bases at V and 4 bases at J, with 26 bases between. The V gene's germline CDR1 is SNHLY and CDR2 FYNNEI. The CDR3 has 17 amino acids. The CDR3, as DNA: TGTGCCAGCTCCCCTGGCAGGACCGGAGGCATGGTCACTGAAGCTTTCTTT. Translating gives CASSPGRTGGMVTEAFF.